This TCR beta chain was sequenced during a study of blood T cell repertoires in COVID-19. Study-wide context: The cDNA or gDNA used as material had been derived from T cells, B-cell-depleted T cells, or PBMCs.

It was during active infection that Seattle patients were enrolled and then longitudinally followed. Original analysis: Amplification of reference gene primers provided the estimated nucleated cell counts. TCRdb's table, derived via immunoSEQ multiplex PCR, lists solely in-frame clones and lacks some. V and J calls and clone size come straight from that table; D and trimming were deduced from the DNA. In the table there are 150,000 to 200,000 clones, more than 80% of which are singletons. Germline V gene data show CDR1 as SEHNR and CDR2 as FQNEAQ (reference sequence). This CDR3 has 14 residues. Trimming at V came to 4 bases and at J to 7 bases, leaving 6 bases not matched to a gene.

Source material: peripheral blood. The V gene is TRBV7-9, the J gene TRBJ1-5; TRBD1 aligns across 8 bases. This receptor was identified in a woman aged 55-70 years with COVID-19, enrolled during active disease. For the CDR3, the DNA is TGTGCCAGCAGCTCCGGACAGGGACGACAGCCCCAGCATTTT. Amino acid sequence: CASSSGQGRQPQHF.